This entry lists 18 T cell receptor beta chains sequenced from one sample in a study of OX40 agonist ivuxolimab in advanced cancers. Clones were read by immunoSEQ multiplex PCR, and TCRdb kept only the in-frame ones, dropping some. Of around 100,000 clones in the sample, roughly nine tenths were seen once. The sample consisted of CD4+ or CD8+ T cells sorted from blood, taken in a trial of the OX40 agonist ivuxolimab. The receptors were gathered from an adult with an advanced solid tumor such as melanoma, head and neck, liver or kidney cancer.

This chain uses TRBV5-1 with TRBJ2-7; a possible D gene is TRBD1 (6 bases). Per the germline V gene, CDR1 is SGHRS and CDR2 is YFSETQ. This CDR3 has 13 residues. V was clipped by 2 bases and J by 7 bases, with 13 bases between them. CDR3 protein: CASSLGQLSEQYF. CDR3 nucleotide sequence: TGCGCCAGCAGCTTAGGACAGCTATCGGAGCAGTACTTC.

The chain is built from TRBV7-9 and TRBJ1-5; no reliable D call. CDR3 length: 14 amino acids. V was pared by 2 bases and J by 3 bases, with 8 bases between. Germline V gene data show CDR1 as SEHNR and CDR2 as FQNEAQ (reference sequence). The CDR3: CASSLSLNNQPQHF. DNA for the CDR3: TGTGCCAGCAGCTTAAGTCTTAACAATCAGCCCCAGCATTTT.

J is TRBJ1-3 and V is TRBV7-9, with D possibly matching TRBD1 (5 bases). The CDR3 runs to 18 residues. The germline gives CDR1 SEHNR, CDR2 FQNEAQ (reference sequence). V lost 5 bases to trimming and J lost 2 bases, with 22 bases between them. Written as DNA, the CDR3 is TGTGCCAGCAGCGCGTTGGTGGGGCGATCCCTCACTGGAAACACCATATATTTT. As protein: CASSALVGRSLTGNTIYF.

This clone was seen a handful of times. This chain joins TRBV19 and TRBJ1-3; D may be TRBD1 (5 bases). The CDR3 is 13 amino acids. Germline V CDR1 and CDR2: LNHDA, SQIVND (reference sequence). With 7 bases removed from V and 2 bases from J, the gap between germline ends came to 9 bases. For the CDR3, the DNA is TGTGCCAGTACGGGAGGGGCTGGAAACACCATATATTTT. Amino acids: CASTGGAGNTIYF.

The chain recombines TRBV5-1 with TRBJ2-3; 7 nucleotides agree with TRBD1. Trimming took 0 bases from V and 5 from J; bases not matched to a gene: 9. Germline CDR1 SGHRS, CDR2 YFSETQ. The CDR3 extends over 16 amino acids. In DNA, the CDR3 is TGCGCCAGCAGCTTGGAAGGGGGCCTGCTAGGAGATACGCAGTATTTT. It yields the protein CASSLEGGLLGDTQYF.

This clone came up a few times. In nucleotides, the CDR3 is TGTGCCACCAGCAGAGAGTGGAATTCACCCCTCCACTTT. Translation gives CATSREWNSPLHF. The rearrangement links TRBV15 to TRBJ1-6, with D unclear. Between the trimmed V and J ends, which lost 0 bases and 7 bases, there was a span of 4 bases. Germline-derived CDR1 and CDR2 are LNHNV and YYDKDF (reference sequence). This CDR3 is built from 13 residues.

This clone was recorded only once. The rearrangement uses TRBV5-1 and TRBJ1-3; D unclear. The V and J ends lost 0 bases and 4 bases respectively, with 8 bases between them. In germline, CDR1 is SGHRS, CDR2 YFSETQ. This CDR3 comprises 14 residues. The CDR3 reads CASSLGGIGNTIYF. In DNA form, the CDR3 reads TGCGCCAGCAGCTTGGGAGGTATCGGAAACACCATATATTTT.

The chain combines TRBV7-9 with TRBJ1-2; D not resolved. Trimming left V 3 bases short and J 7 bases short, with 6 bases between. The CDR3 length is 11 residues. The germline gives CDR1 SEHNR, CDR2 FQNEAQ (reference sequence). For the CDR3, the DNA is TGTGCCAGCAGCTTGAAAGGTGGCTACACCTTC. This translates into CASSLKGGYTF.

The rearrangement links TRBV16 to TRBJ1-1; perhaps TRBD1 as D (5 bases). Trimming pared 6 bases from V and 5 bases from J, leaving 19 bases between. The germline CDR1 and CDR2 sequences are KGHSY and FQNENV. The CDR3 is 15 residues long. CDR3: CASSAVWGGGTEAFF. The CDR3 nucleotides read TGTGCCAGCAGTGCTGTGTGGGGGGGAGGAACTGAAGCTTTCTTT.

Points on this clone: An end of the junction does not agree with germline; a read error may underlie this. V is TRBV27 and J is TRBJ2-3; D is ambiguous. The CDR3 has 17 residues. CDR1 is MNHEY, CDR2 SMNVEV, per germline (reference sequence). CDR3 residues: CASSLRVPATGTFLRDF. In DNA form, the CDR3 reads TGTGCCAGCAGTTTAAGGGTTCCGGCCACGGGTACTTTTCTTCGGGATTTT.

The genes are TRBV5-6 and TRBJ1-2; D gene unclear. V was cut by 5 bases and J by 6 bases, with 14 bases left in between. Germline V gives CDR1 SGHDT, CDR2 YYEEEE. The CDR3 totals 13 residues. CDR3 loop: CASRKIPMDGYTF. The CDR3 DNA follows: TGTGCCAGCAGGAAGATCCCGATGGATGGCTACACCTTC.

V is TRBV10-2 and J is TRBJ1-5; D is undetermined. Germline CDR1 and CDR2: WSHSY and SAAADI. This CDR3 has 14 amino acids. V gave up 7 bases and J gave up 0 bases, with 10 bases separating them. The CDR3 reads CASNKGFSNQPQHF. In DNA form, the CDR3 reads TGCGCCAGCAATAAAGGTTTTAGCAATCAGCCCCAGCATTTT.

V is TRBV2 and J is TRBJ2-1, with 10 nucleotides matching TRBD1. The ends lost 6 bases at V and 5 bases at J; junction bases unmatched: 7. This CDR3 comprises 15 residues. In germline, CDR1 is SNHLY, CDR2 FYNNEI. DNA of the CDR3: TGTGCCAGCAGGCCCAGACAGGGGGCGAACAATGAGCAGTTCTTC. Translation gives CASRPRQGANNEQFF.

This chain connects TRBV27 to TRBJ1-5; D call uncertain. The germline V and J ends were trimmed by 5 bases and 5 bases, with 10 bases remaining between them. The CDR3 runs 13 residues. Germline values: CDR1 MNHEY, CDR2 SMNVEV (reference sequence). CDR3 sequence: CASSARWDQPQHF. CDR3 nucleotides: TGTGCCAGCAGTGCGAGATGGGATCAGCCCCAGCATTTT.

This clone occurred once. The chain has TRBV21-1 and TRBJ2-1; the table calls TRBD1, which could not be checked here. TRBV21-1 is a pseudogene locus. This CDR3 region has 17 residues. The CDR3 spells CASSQGWLQSYYNEQFF. The CDR3 DNA reads as TGTGCCAGCAGTCAGGGATGGCTTCAGAGCTACTACAATGAGCAGTTCTTC.

V usage is TRBV7-2 and J usage is TRBJ1-4; TRBD1 might be the D (5 bases). Germline CDR1 is SGHTA and CDR2 is FQGNSA. The CDR3 consists of 14 residues. V gave up 4 bases and J gave up 6 bases, with 12 bases separating them. CDR3 loop: CASSYLDSDEKLFF. The CDR3 DNA follows: TGTGCCAGCAGCTATCTTGACAGTGATGAAAAACTGTTTTTT.

V usage is TRBV5-1 and J usage is TRBJ2-3; D gene ambiguous. In germline, CDR1 is SGHRS, CDR2 YFSETQ. This CDR3 is built from 13 residues. Trimming left V 0 bases short and J 5 bases short, with 7 bases between. CDR3 in DNA: TGCGCCAGCAGCTTGGAACGGAGAGATACGCAGTATTTT. Its protein is CASSLERRDTQYF. The whole variable domain, remainder taken from reference TRBV5-1 and TRBJ2-3, is KAGVTQTPRYLIKTRGQQVTLSCSPISGHRSVSWYQQTPGQGLQFLFEYFSETQRNKGNFPGRFSGRQFSNSRSEMNVSTLELGDSALYLCASSLERRDTQYFGPGTRLTVL.

V and J are TRBV5-4 and TRBJ2-5; 9 bases map to TRBD1. With 4 bases clipped from V and 3 bases from J, the junction kept 10 bases outside the gene matches. CDR3 length: 16 residues. CDR1 and CDR2 (germline): SGHNT, YYREEE (reference sequence). The CDR3 loop reads CASSVGTGTGKETQYF. CDR3 nucleotides: TGTGCCAGCAGCGTGGGAACCGGGACAGGGAAAGAGACCCAGTACTTC.